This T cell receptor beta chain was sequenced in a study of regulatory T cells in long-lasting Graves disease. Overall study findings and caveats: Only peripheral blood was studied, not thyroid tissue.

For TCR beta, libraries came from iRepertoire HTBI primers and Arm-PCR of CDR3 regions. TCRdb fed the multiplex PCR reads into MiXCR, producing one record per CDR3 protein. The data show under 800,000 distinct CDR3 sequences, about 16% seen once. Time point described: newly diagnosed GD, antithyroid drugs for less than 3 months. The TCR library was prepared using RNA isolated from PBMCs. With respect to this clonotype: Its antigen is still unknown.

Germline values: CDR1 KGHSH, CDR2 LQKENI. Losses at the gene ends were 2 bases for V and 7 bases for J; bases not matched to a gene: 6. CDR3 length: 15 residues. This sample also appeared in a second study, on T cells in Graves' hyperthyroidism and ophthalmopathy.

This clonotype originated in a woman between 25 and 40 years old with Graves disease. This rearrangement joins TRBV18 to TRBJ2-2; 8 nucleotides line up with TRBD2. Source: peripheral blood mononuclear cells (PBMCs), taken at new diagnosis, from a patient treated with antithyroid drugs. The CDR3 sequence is CASSPSREGSGELFF. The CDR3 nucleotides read TGTGCCAGCTCACCATCTCGGGAGGGAAGCGGGGAGCTGTTTTTT.